The 5 T cell receptor beta chains presented below share a single source sample, sequenced in a study of technical replicates of blood from a few donors. Some clones are missing from TCRdb's copy, which holds only in-frame ones; the method was immunoSEQ multiplex PCR. The data contain tens of thousands of clones, roughly 92% of them singletons. Sequencing used T cells isolated from PBMCs. All receptors derive from a human donor in good health.

The rearrangement joins TRBV5-6 to TRBJ1-5, with a tentative D call TRBD1 (5 bases). CDR3 length: 14 amino acids. Germline CDR1 is SGHDT and CDR2 is YYEEEE. Trimming removed 1 base at V and 6 bases at J, with 11 bases between. DNA of the CDR3: TGTGCCAGCAGCTTGTTGGGCAGGGTTCAGCCCCAGCATTTT. Its protein product is CASSLLGRVQPQHF.

The chain has TRBV7-9 and TRBJ2-1; D gene unclear. Germline CDR1 and CDR2: SEHNR and FQNEAQ (reference sequence). V was cut by 6 bases and J by 0 bases, with 12 bases left in between. This CDR3 has 15 amino acids. CDR3 sequence (DNA): TGTGCCAGCAGGTTTGACACGCACTCCTACAATGAGCAGTTCTTC. Protein product: CASRFDTHSYNEQFF.

A single count supports this clone. The gene calls are TRBV11-2 and TRBJ2-2, with 8 positions matching TRBD2. The CDR3 extends over 17 amino acids. Unmatched junction bases numbered 12, after V lost 6 bases and J lost 3 bases. CDR1 and CDR2 (germline): SGHAT, FQNNGV. The CDR3 region has the DNA TGTGCCAGCAGTAGTAGGGGCGGGGGGACGTACACCGGGGAGCTGTTTTTT. It codes for CASSSRGGGTYTGELFF.

The chain uses TRBV11-3 and TRBJ2-7; 8 positions agree with TRBD1. There are 16 residues in the CDR3. Germline trimming cut 5 bases from V and 2 bases from J; bases unmatched to any gene: 11. CDR1 and CDR2 (germline): SGHNT, YENEEA. The CDR3 region is CASSLVFRTGPYEQYF. CDR3 nucleotides: TGTGCCAGCAGCCTCGTATTCAGGACAGGGCCCTACGAGCAGTACTTC.

This clone showed up just once. This chain connects TRBV19 to TRBJ1-4; D unclear. V lost 6 bases, J lost 6 bases, and 23 bases lay in between. There are 17 residues in the CDR3. Germline-derived CDR1 and CDR2 are LNHDA and SQIVND (reference sequence). This CDR3 reads CASRTKGAGFSDEKLFF. In DNA, the CDR3 is TGTGCCAGTAGGACAAAGGGAGCGGGTTTTTCGGATGAAAAACTGTTTTTT.